The 21 T cell receptor beta chains presented below share a single source sample, sequenced in a study of T-cell memory formation after mild COVID-19. TCRdb used MiXCR to reprocess the 5' RACE reads, holding one entry per CDR3 protein. The sample lists around 36,000 distinct CDR3 sequences, about 10% occurring once. Sequencing input: PBMCs or a T cell subset sorted from them (not recorded which). All receptors come from a man aged 18-30 years who had mild COVID-19 (a few samples of this study predate the infection). Cell type and time point are not known.

This clonotype was recorded at least ten times. V is TRBV5-1 and J is TRBJ1-1; D possibly corresponds to TRBD1 (6 bases). The CDR3 runs to 19 residues. V lost 5 bases and J 0 bases, leaving 26 bases between the germline ends. Germline CDR1 reads SGHRS; CDR2 reads YFSETQ. In nucleotides, the CDR3 is TGCGCCAGCAGAAATCCTACAGGGCATACAGAAGCTATGAACACTGAAGCTTTCTTT. Its protein is CASRNPTGHTEAMNTEAFF.

The chain is built from TRBV5-1 and TRBJ2-7; no clear D gene. Germline CDR1 reads SGHRS; CDR2 reads YFSETQ. The CDR3 is 12 residues long. The V gene lost 2 bases and the J gene lost 7 bases, with 10 bases spanning the gap. This chain's CDR3 is CASSFPGPEQYF. DNA for the CDR3: TGCGCCAGCAGCTTCCCAGGACCTGAGCAGTACTTC.

The chain couples TRBV25-1 to TRBJ1-2, with D perhaps TRBD1 (5 bases). Per the germline V gene, CDR1 is MGHDK and CDR2 is SYGVNS. The germline V and J ends were trimmed by 4 bases and 4 bases, with 10 bases remaining between them. This CDR3 spans 13 amino acids. The CDR3 spells CASSGVTAYGYTF. Here the CDR3 DNA reads TGTGCCAGCAGTGGAGTGACAGCCTATGGCTACACCTTC.

In its sample, this clonotype was seen many times. This rearrangement joins TRBV24-1 to TRBJ2-3; 7 bases map to TRBD1. The V and J ends lost 9 bases and 0 bases, in that order; junction bases with no gene match: 8. Germline V gene sequence: CDR1 KGHDR, CDR2 SFDVKD. This CDR3 spans 15 amino acids. CDR3 sequence: CATGTGAFSTDTQYF. The CDR3 DNA is TGTGCCACCGGAACAGGGGCCTTTAGCACAGATACGCAGTATTTT.

This sequence joins TRBV3-1 and TRBJ1-6; D is uncertain. The germline CDR1 and CDR2 sequences are LGHDT and YNNKEL (reference sequence). The CDR3 consists of 13 residues. Trimming cost V 2 bases and J 7 bases, with 6 bases left between them. CDR3 in DNA: TGTGCCAGCAGCCAAAACTCCAATTCACCCCTCCACTTT. Encoded protein: CASSQNSNSPLHF.

Ten or more counts support this clonotype. The genes are TRBV2 and TRBJ2-3; D is possibly TRBD1 (5 bases). CDR3 length: 12 residues. Germline V gene data show CDR1 as SNHLY and CDR2 as FYNNEI. V lost 7 bases and J lost 3, with 8 bases in between. The CDR3: CASNRQTDTQYF. CDR3 nucleotides: TGTGCCAGCAACCGACAGACAGATACGCAGTATTTT.

The table lists this clonotype with a few counts. The genes are TRBV19 and TRBJ1-1; 9 bases match TRBD1. The CDR3 contains 13 residues. After removal of 10 bases from V and 7 bases from J, the junction contained 10 bases not matched to a gene. CDR1 is LNHDA, CDR2 SQIVND, per germline (reference sequence). The CDR3 sequence: CATTGTGLREAFF. The CDR3 nucleotides are TGTGCCACGACCGGGACAGGGTTGCGTGAAGCTTTCTTT. Combining the CDR3 with reference TRBV19 and TRBJ1-1 gives the whole variable domain DGGITQSPKYLFRKEGQNVTLSCEQNLNHDAMYWYRQDPGQGLRLIYYSQIVNDFQKGDIAEGYSVSREKKESFPLTVTSAQKNPTAFYLCATTGTGLREAFFGQGTRLTVV.

This clonotype was found many times. DNA for the CDR3: TGTGCCAGCAGTTTATGGAACACTGAAGCTTTCTTT. It yields the protein CASSLWNTEAFF. The V gene is TRBV12-3 or TRBV12-4, the J gene TRBJ1-1; D not resolved. Trimming removed 2 bases at V and 1 base at J, with 2 bases between. The CDR3 is 12 residues long.

This clonotype has a count of ten or more. The chain has TRBV4-3 and TRBJ2-3; 11 nucleotides match TRBD2. Trimming took 4 bases from V and 6 from J; bases not matched to a gene: 9. The CDR3 runs to 16 residues. Germline V gives CDR1 LGHNA, CDR2 YSLEER. The CDR3 sequence: CASSPQASSGGDTQYF. CDR3 DNA: TGCGCCAGCAGCCCCCAGGCGTCTAGCGGGGGGGATACGCAGTATTTT.

This clonotype occurred many times. The chain uses TRBV12-5 and TRBJ1-1, with D hard to call. The CDR3 sequence is 14 residues long. CDR1 and CDR2 (germline): LGHNT, FRNRAP. V shed 5 bases and J shed 1 base, with 11 bases lying between them. The CDR3, as DNA: TGTGCTAGTGGTGGGAGCACTCGGAACACTGAAGCTTTCTTT. This gives the protein CASGGSTRNTEAFF.

This clonotype was recorded at least ten times. The chain recombines TRBV12-3 or TRBV12-4 with TRBJ1-2; no definite D call. The CDR3 extends over 13 amino acids. V was clipped by 3 bases and J by 5 bases, with 10 bases between them. The CDR3 nucleotides read TGTGCCAGCAGTTTGGGGTCGGGTTATGGCTACACCTTC. Its translation: CASSLGSGYGYTF.

This clonotype has at least ten counts. Here the CDR3 DNA reads TGTGCCAGCAGCCCCCCCCACACCGGGGAGCTGTTTTTT. This translates into CASSPPHTGELFF. The chain employs TRBV3-1 and TRBJ2-2; D gene unclear. CDR3 length: 13 residues. V was shortened by 4 bases and J by 3 bases, with 6 bases between the two germline ends. Germline-derived CDR1 and CDR2 are LGHDT and YNNKEL (reference sequence).

This clonotype is classed as medium-sized. The CDR3 DNA sequence: TGTGCCAGCAGCTTTAATGGGGGGCGGAAACAAGAGACCCAGTACTTC. Protein product: CASSFNGGRKQETQYF. The chain carries TRBV7-2 and TRBJ2-5; D assignment may be TRBD1 or TRBD2 (6 bases each). V lost 3 bases and J lost 2, with 16 bases in between. Germline V gives CDR1 SGHTA, CDR2 FQGNSA. This CDR3 is 16 amino acids long.

At least ten counts were recorded for this clonotype. The chain joins TRBV12-3 or TRBV12-4 to TRBJ2-5, with 9 bases matching TRBD1. The CDR3 contains 14 residues. V lost 3 bases, J lost 4 bases, and 3 bases stayed unmatched. The CDR3 bases are TGTGCCAGCAGTTTCCCGGACAGGGGAGAGACCCAGTACTTC. Translated, it gives CASSFPDRGETQYF.

The table lists this clonotype with many counts. The gene calls are TRBV4-2 and TRBJ2-5; TRBD2 matches at 13 bases. With 0 bases clipped from V and 3 bases from J, the junction kept 1 base outside the gene matches. Germline V gene sequence: CDR1 LGHNA, CDR2 YNFKEQ. CDR3 size: 16 residues. The chain's CDR3 is CASSQEGTSGEETQYF. CDR3 nucleotide sequence: TGTGCCAGCAGCCAAGAGGGGACTAGCGGGGAAGAGACCCAGTACTTC.

This clonotype was found many times. The chain couples TRBV4-3 to TRBJ2-3, with a tentative D call TRBD2 (6 bases). Trimming removed 0 bases at V and 2 bases at J, with 12 bases between. In germline, CDR1 is LGHNA, CDR2 YSLEER. The CDR3 is made up of 16 amino acids. This CDR3 reads CASSQDSGSYTDTQYF. CDR3 in DNA: TGCGCCAGCAGCCAAGATAGCGGTTCCTACACAGATACGCAGTATTTT.

This chain joins TRBV3-1 and TRBJ2-3; tentatively, D is TRBD1 (5 bases). CDR1 and CDR2 (germline): LGHDT, YNNKEL (reference sequence). The V and J ends lost 4 bases and 5 bases respectively, with 10 bases between them. The CDR3 has 13 amino acids. DNA for the CDR3: TGTGCCAGCAGCCCAGGACAAGGAGATACGCAGTATTTT. Its protein is CASSPGQGDTQYF.

The chain employs TRBV6-5 and TRBJ1-1; no definite D call. CDR3 length: 14 residues. The germline CDR1 and CDR2 sequences are MNHEY and SVGAGI. V lost 2 bases and J lost 0, with 7 bases in between. The CDR3 here is CASSYSSMNTEAFF. The DNA for the CDR3 is TGTGCCAGCAGTTACAGCAGCATGAACACTGAAGCTTTCTTT.

This clonotype was seen repeatedly, ten times or more. The V call is TRBV6-5, the J call TRBJ1-2; the D gene is possibly TRBD1 (6 bases). This CDR3 spans 13 amino acids. V lost 3 bases to trimming and J lost 8 bases, with 13 bases between them. Germline loops: CDR1 MNHEY, CDR2 SVGAGI. The CDR3 here is CASSYEQGGGYTF. The CDR3 DNA sequence: TGTGCCAGCAGTTATGAACAGGGTGGAGGCTACACCTTC.

This clonotype has at least ten counts. The chain combines TRBV7-2 with TRBJ2-4, with unresolved D. The V gene's germline CDR1 is SGHTA and CDR2 FQGNSA. Trimming cost V 6 bases and J 1 base, with 7 bases left between them. This CDR3 region has 13 residues. This CDR3 reads CASRSTAKNIQYF. The CDR3 nucleotides are TGTGCCAGCAGGTCTACTGCCAAAAACATTCAGTACTTC. Using reference TRBV7-2 and TRBJ2-4 for the parts outside the CDR3, the full variable domain is GAGVSQSPSNKVTEKGKDVELRCDPISGHTALYWYRQSLGQGLEFLIYFQGNSAPDKSGLPSDRFSAERTGGSVSTLTIQRTQQEDSAVYLCASRSTAKNIQYFGAGTRLSVL.

This clonotype showed up many times. This chain links TRBV5-1 with TRBJ1-6; tentative D call: TRBD1 (5 bases). There are 15 residues in the CDR3. The germline CDR1 and CDR2 sequences are SGHRS and YFSETQ. V shed 4 bases and J shed 10 bases, with 18 bases lying between them. The CDR3 loop reads CASSPGQSLGSPLHF. The DNA of the CDR3 is TGCGCCAGCAGCCCCGGACAATCCCTAGGCTCACCCCTCCACTTT. The entire variable domain, with the rest obtained from reference TRBV5-1 and TRBJ1-6, is as follows: KAGVTQTPRYLIKTRGQQVTLSCSPISGHRSVSWYQQTPGQGLQFLFEYFSETQRNKGNFPGRFSGRQFSNSRSEMNVSTLELGDSALYLCASSPGQSLGSPLHFGNGTRLTVT.